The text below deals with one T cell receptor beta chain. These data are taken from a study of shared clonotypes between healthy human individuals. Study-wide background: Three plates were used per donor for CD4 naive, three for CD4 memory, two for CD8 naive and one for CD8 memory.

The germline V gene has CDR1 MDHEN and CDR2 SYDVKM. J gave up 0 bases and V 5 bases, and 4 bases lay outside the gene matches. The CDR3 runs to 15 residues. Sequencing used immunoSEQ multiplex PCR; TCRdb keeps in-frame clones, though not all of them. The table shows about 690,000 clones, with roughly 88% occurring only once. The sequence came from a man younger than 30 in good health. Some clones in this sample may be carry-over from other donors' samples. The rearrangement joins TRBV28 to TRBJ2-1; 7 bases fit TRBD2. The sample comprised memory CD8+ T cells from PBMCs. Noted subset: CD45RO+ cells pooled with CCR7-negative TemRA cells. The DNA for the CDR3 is TGTGCCAGCAGTCCCACTAGCGTCTCCTACAATGAGCAGTTCTTC. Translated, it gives CASSPTSVSYNEQFF. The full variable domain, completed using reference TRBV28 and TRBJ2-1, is DVKVTQSSRYLVKRTGEKVFLECVQDMDHENMFWYRQDPGLGLRLIYFSYDVKMKEKGDIPEGYSVSREKKERFSLILESASTNQTSMYLCASSPTSVSYNEQFFGPGTRLTVL.